Described below is a single TCR beta chain sequence and its context. Clones were sequenced by immunoSEQ multiplex PCR, and TCRdb holds only the in-frame ones, with some missing. The sample consists of around 200,000 clones, 80% to 90% of them appearing once. These data originate in a study of blood T cell repertoires in COVID-19. In the study overall: Donors in the United States, Italy and Spain gave samples during acute or convalescent COVID-19. T cells, B-cell-depleted T cells, or PBMCs provided the cDNA or gDNA that served as material.

V trimming: 4 bases; J trimming: 5 bases; junction bases outside the gene matches: 7. CDR1 SGHRS and CDR2 YFSETQ come from the germline V gene. The CDR3 extends over 14 amino acids. The clonotype comes from a woman older than 75 with acute or convalescent COVID-19. Sequencing was carried out using peripheral blood. This chain joins TRBV5-1 and TRBJ1-1; 8 bases agree with TRBD1. The CDR3 DNA sequence: TGCGCCAGCAGCCTACGGACAGGGACAACTGAAGCTTTCTTT. Protein product: CASSLRTGTTEAFF. Combining the CDR3 with reference TRBV5-1 and TRBJ1-1 gives the whole variable domain KAGVTQTPRYLIKTRGQQVTLSCSPISGHRSVSWYQQTPGQGLQFLFEYFSETQRNKGNFPGRFSGRQFSNSRSEMNVSTLELGDSALYLCASSLRTGTTEAFFGQGTRLTVV.